These 29 T cell receptor beta chains share one sample of origin, sequenced in a study of read filtering for tumor transcriptome and immune sequencing. This library used roughly 400 ng RNA and molecular barcoded adaptors spanning alpha/delta and beta/gamma chains. One entry per CDR3 protein results from TCRdb running MiXCR on the reads. Here the sample spans about 93,000 distinct CDR3 sequences, around a fifth being singletons. What was sequenced was a population of CD138-negative cells sorted from bone marrow. These receptors all come from a donor at least 40 years old with multiple myeloma.

V is TRBV28 and J is TRBJ1-1, with D hard to call. The CDR3 consists of 15 residues. The V and J ends lost 6 bases and 5 bases respectively, with 19 bases between them. Germline V gene sequence: CDR1 MDHEN, CDR2 SYDVKM. In DNA, the CDR3 is TGTGCCAGCAGACCGCGTGGGGTAGGGTTTACTGAAGCTTTCTTT. Translating it yields CASRPRGVGFTEAFF.

The rearrangement uses TRBV5-1 and TRBJ2-1; tentatively, D is TRBD2 (5 bases). This CDR3 is built from 13 residues. From germline, CDR1 is SGHRS and CDR2 YFSETQ. The ends were cut back, 0 bases at V and 12 bases at J, with 13 bases in the middle. Written as DNA, the CDR3 is TGCGCCAGCAGCTTGGGAGGCGGAGGCGGGCAGTTCTTC. Protein: CASSLGGGGGQFF.

There are many counts of this clonotype. V and J are TRBV7-2 and TRBJ1-5; D gene ambiguous. Trimming took 0 bases from V and 4 from J, leaving 7 bases between them. This CDR3 region has 14 residues. Germline assignment: CDR1 SGHTA and CDR2 FQGNSA. The CDR3 is CASSLAPSNQPQHF. The CDR3, as DNA: TGTGCCAGCAGCTTAGCCCCGTCAAATCAGCCCCAGCATTTT.

To note about this clonotype: One end of the junction varies from germline; a read error may be responsible. The chain uses TRBV6-1 and TRBJ1-5; TRBD1 might be the D (5 bases). The CDR3 totals 13 residues. Germline CDR1 is MNHNS and CDR2 is SASEGT. The CDR3 DNA sequence: TGTGCCACCAGTAGCCAGGGAGCTCAGCCCCAGCATTTT. Encoded protein: CATSSQGAQPQHF.

This clonotype is labeled as medium-sized. The chain uses TRBV18 and TRBJ2-1; tentative D call: TRBD2 (5 bases). V shed 0 bases and J shed 4 bases, with 10 bases lying between them. This CDR3 contains 15 residues. Germline V gene data show CDR1 as KGHSH and CDR2 as LQKENI. The CDR3 protein is CASSPPGKAYNEQFF. The CDR3 DNA is TGTGCCAGCTCACCACCCGGGAAGGCTTACAATGAGCAGTTCTTC.

This clonotype was counted ten times or more. This chain connects TRBV28 to TRBJ2-2; possible D gene TRBD2, 6 bases. The length of the CDR3 is 14 residues. Between the trimmed V and J ends, which lost 5 bases and 5 bases, there was a span of 12 bases. Germline CDR1 is MDHEN and CDR2 is SYDVKM. The CDR3 DNA is TGTGCCAGCAGTACCTCCGGGGGAACCGGGGAGCTGTTTTTT. Encoded protein: CASSTSGGTGELFF.

This sequence joins TRBV21-1 and TRBJ1-4; TRBD1 is the table's D call and was not checked against the DNA. TRBV21-1 is a pseudogene. This CDR3 contains 15 residues. Here the CDR3 reads CASSKEDSGSEKLFF. CDR3 nucleotide sequence: TGTGCCAGCAGCAAGGAAGACAGCGGAAGTGAAAAACTGTTTTTT.

There are many counts of this clonotype. As DNA, the CDR3 is TGTGCCAGCAGCCCCGACACCTACTCCTACAATGAGCAGTTCTTC. Protein: CASSPDTYSYNEQFF. This rearrangement joins TRBV5-5 to TRBJ2-1; no clear D. V was trimmed by 4 bases and J by 0 bases, leaving 11 bases between them. Germline V lookup: CDR1 SGHKS, CDR2 YYEKEE (reference sequence). This CDR3 comprises 15 residues.

This clonotype has a count of ten or more. V usage is TRBV6-1 and J usage is TRBJ2-5, with a tentative D call TRBD1 (6 bases). V was cut by 1 base and J by 2 bases, with 14 bases left in between. Germline lookup yields CDR1 MNHNS and CDR2 SASEGT. There are 16 residues in the CDR3. Here the CDR3 reads CASSEGLLTGQETQYF. The CDR3 bases are TGTGCCAGCAGTGAAGGGCTGCTAACAGGGCAAGAGACCCAGTACTTC.

Concerning this clonotype: A read error may be the cause here, since a much bigger clone is one base away. This is likely a read error, given that the CDR3 carries no conserved phenylalanine or tryptophan at its end. The CDR3 nucleotides read TGTGCCAGCAGCTTAGACCGGGACACAACCTTCGCTTTCTCT. Its protein product is CASSLDRDTTFAFS. The chain employs TRBV11-2 and TRBJ1-1; D is perhaps TRBD1 (6 bases). This CDR3 region has 14 residues. Germline CDR1 reads SGHAT; CDR2 reads FQNNGV. The V end lost 0 bases, the J end lost 11 bases, and 16 bases lay between the germline ends.

This clonotype was detected many times. The gene calls are TRBV6-2 or TRBV6-3 and TRBJ1-1; 10 nucleotides line up with TRBD1. Trimming at V came to 4 bases and at J to 0 bases, leaving 5 bases not matched to a gene. The germline V gene has CDR1 MNHEY and CDR2 SVGEGT. The CDR3 contains 16 residues. The CDR3 region is CASSFRQGAMNTEAFF. The CDR3 bases are TGTGCCAGCAGTTTCAGACAGGGGGCGATGAACACTGAAGCTTTCTTT.

This clonotype was observed many times. V and J are TRBV7-3 and TRBJ2-2; D perhaps matches TRBD2 (5 bases). The CDR3 contains 13 residues. V gave up 5 bases and J gave up 12 bases, with 16 bases separating them. Germline V gene sequence: CDR1 SGHTA, CDR2 FQGTGA. This CDR3 reads CASSPSSSGKLFF. CDR3 coding DNA: TGTGCCAGCAGCCCCTCCTCTTCGGGGAAGCTGTTTTTT.

This clonotype was seen repeatedly, ten times or more. V usage is TRBV29-1 and J usage is TRBJ2-3; tentatively, D is TRBD1 or TRBD2 (5 bases each). Trimming stripped 5 bases from V and 0 bases from J, with 6 bases between. The CDR3 contains 12 residues. The germline gives CDR1 SQVTM, CDR2 ANQGSEA. The CDR3, as DNA: TGCAGCGTTTGGGACAGCACAGATACGCAGTATTTT. Translation: CSVWDSTDTQYF.

This clonotype was detected many times. The rearrangement links TRBV6-5 to TRBJ2-7; D assignment may be TRBD1 or TRBD2 (6 bases each). Looked up from germline, CDR1 is MNHEY and CDR2 is SVGAGI. This CDR3 is built from 11 residues. Trimming removed 5 bases at V and 9 bases at J, with 11 bases between. The CDR3 protein is CASSMGGLQYF. In DNA form, the CDR3 reads TGTGCCAGCAGTATGGGGGGCTTGCAGTACTTC.

A note on this clonotype: Just one base apart from a much larger clone, this may be a read error. V usage is TRBV30 and J usage is TRBJ2-1; TRBD2 matches 8 bases. The germline V gene has CDR1 GTSNPN and CDR2 SVGIG (reference sequence). This CDR3 has 14 amino acids. The CDR3 region is CAWRGGSSYNGQFF. For the CDR3, the DNA is TGTGCCTGGCGGGGGGGGAGCTCCTACAATGGGCAGTTCTTC.

The rearrangement links TRBV7-2 to TRBJ1-5; a weak D match, TRBD1 (5 bases). Deletions cut 5 bases from V and 9 bases from J, with 20 bases between. The germline gives CDR1 SGHTA, CDR2 FQGNSA. The CDR3 is made up of 15 amino acids. The CDR3 bases are TGTGCCAGCAGCCGCACCGGGACGGCCGGACGGCCCCAGCATTTT. This sequence encodes CASSRTGTAGRPQHF.

This clonotype was counted at least ten times. This chain uses TRBV6-6 with TRBJ1-2; D unclear. This CDR3 region has 13 residues. Trimming stripped 6 bases from V and 6 bases from J, with 14 bases between. Germline-derived CDR1 and CDR2 are MNHNY and SVGAGI (reference sequence). CDR3 in amino acids: CASRSLQLDGYTF. CDR3 coding DNA: TGTGCCAGCAGATCCCTCCAGCTCGATGGCTACACCTTC.

This clonotype was detected many times. V is TRBV5-5 and J is TRBJ2-7, with 9 bases aligning to TRBD1. With 3 bases clipped from V and 0 bases from J, the junction kept 4 bases outside the gene matches. This CDR3 is 15 amino acids long. The V gene's germline CDR1 is SGHKS and CDR2 YYEKEE (reference sequence). CDR3 region: CASSWGQGLSYEQYF. The CDR3 DNA is TGTGCCAGCAGCTGGGGACAGGGCCTCTCCTACGAGCAGTACTTC.

This clonotype was counted between two and nine times. V usage is TRBV10-3 and J usage is TRBJ1-5; TRBD1 might be the D (6 bases). Germline loops: CDR1 ENHRY, CDR2 SYGVKD. V was trimmed by 10 bases and J by 2 bases, leaving 18 bases between them. The CDR3 extends over 15 amino acids. This CDR3 is CASDTGLPGNQPQHF. As DNA, the CDR3 is TGTGCCAGCGATACAGGGCTTCCGGGCAATCAGCCCCAGCATTTT.

Notes on this clonotype: Being one base from a much bigger clone, this may be a read error. CDR3 residues: CASSFSGTSAGERFF. As DNA, the CDR3 is TGTGCCAGCAGCTTCTCAGGTACTTCGGCGGGGGAGCGGTTCTTC. The V gene is TRBV7-8, the J gene TRBJ2-1, with 7 bases identical to TRBD2. Germline loops: CDR1 SGHVS, CDR2 FQNEAQ. The CDR3 has 15 amino acids.

The sample holds many counts of this clonotype. V usage is TRBV18 and J usage is TRBJ1-1; 9 nucleotides match TRBD1. The CDR3 length is 15 residues. Germline-derived CDR1 and CDR2 are KGHSH and LQKENI. V lost 3 bases and J lost 6; bases outside the gene matches: 8. As DNA, the CDR3 is TGTGCCAGCTCACCGGGGGGACAGGGTGTGGCTGAAGCTTTCTTT. It encodes CASSPGGQGVAEAFF. Filled out from reference TRBV18 and TRBJ1-1, the complete variable domain reads NAGVMQNPRHLVRRRGQEARLRCSPMKGHSHVYWYRQLPEEGLKFMVYLQKENIIDESGMPKERFSAEFPKEGPSILRIQQVVRGDSAAYFCASSPGGQGVAEAFFGQGTRLTVV.

This clonotype appeared many times. The V and J genes are TRBV15 and TRBJ1-5; D not certain. This CDR3 has 16 amino acids. Germline assignment: CDR1 LNHNV and CDR2 YYDKDF (reference sequence). Between the trimmed V and J ends, which lost 1 base and 0 bases, there was a span of 10 bases. The CDR3 DNA reads TGTGCCACCAGCAGAGTGGCCGGATATAGCAATCAGCCCCAGCATTTT. This sequence encodes CATSRVAGYSNQPQHF.

Ten or more counts support this clonotype. The gene calls are TRBV29-1 and TRBJ2-2; 8 nucleotides match TRBD1. The CDR3 is made up of 13 amino acids. V shed 8 bases, J shed 6 bases, and the junction held 8 bases outside the gene matches. CDR1 and CDR2 from the germline V gene are SQVTM and ANQGSEA. CDR3 nucleotides: TGCAGCTTCGGACAGGGAAGCTCCGGGGAGCTGTTTTTT. Its translation: CSFGQGSSGELFF.

Turning to this clonotype: A read error may be the cause here, since a much bigger clone is one base away. This rearrangement joins TRBV5-1 to TRBJ2-7, with 9 bases fitting TRBD1. This CDR3 comprises 14 residues. The germline CDR1 and CDR2 sequences are SGHRS and YFSETQ. CDR3: CGSSLPGQGYEQYF. The DNA of the CDR3 is TGCGGCAGCAGCCTCCCGGGACAGGGTTACGAGCAGTACTTC.

This clonotype has ten or more counts. This sequence joins TRBV6-6 and TRBJ1-1; D gene uncertain. CDR3 length: 14 amino acids. The V gene lost 2 bases and the J gene lost 5 bases, with 12 bases spanning the gap. The V gene's germline CDR1 is MNHNY and CDR2 SVGAGI (reference sequence). The CDR3 protein is CASSYPHSGTEAFF. The CDR3 nucleotides are TGTGCCAGCAGTTACCCCCACTCGGGTACTGAAGCTTTCTTT.

The CDR3 coding sequence is TGCAGTGCTAGAGTTTTCTGGACTAATGAAAAACTGTTTTTT. This encodes CSARVFWTNEKLFF. The rearrangement links TRBV20-1 to TRBJ1-4; D unresolved. Trimming removed 1 base from V and 2 bases from J, with 8 bases in between. The germline V gene has CDR1 DFQATT and CDR2 SNEGSKA (reference sequence). The CDR3 is 14 amino acids.

This clonotype has a count of ten or more. The V and J genes are TRBV2 and TRBJ2-3, with TRBD2 as a possible D gene (5 bases). Germline-derived CDR1 and CDR2 are SNHLY and FYNNEI. Between the trimmed V and J ends, which lost 2 bases and 2 bases, there was a span of 14 bases. This CDR3 spans 16 amino acids. The CDR3 region has the DNA TGTGCCAGCAGTGAATGGCGGGCAGGTAACACAGATACGCAGTATTTT. Its protein product is CASSEWRAGNTDTQYF.

This clonotype was detected ten times or more. The gene calls are TRBV20-1 and TRBJ2-3; the match to TRBD2 covers 8 bases. The germline V gene encodes CDR1 DFQATT and CDR2 SNEGSKA (reference sequence). J was trimmed by 6 bases and V by 7 bases; bases with no gene match: 21. The CDR3 contains 17 residues. The DNA of the CDR3 is TGCAGTGTAGTTTCTGGTCGGGGGGGGACGATATTGGATACGCAGTATTTT. Translated: CSVVSGRGGTILDTQYF.

In the case of this clonotype: A much larger clone differs by one base, so this may be a read error. The rearrangement joins TRBV29-1 to TRBJ2-5, with D unresolved. The CDR3 length is 13 residues. V lost 7 bases and J 4 bases, leaving 16 bases between the germline ends. Germline V gene lookup returns CDR1 SQVTM and CDR2 ANQGSEA. The CDR3 here is CSAETARRETQYF. The CDR3 bases are TGCAGCGCTGAGACGGCGAGAAGAGAGACCCAGTACTTC.